The rows below give T cell receptor beta chains drawn from one sample of a study of beta chain features in type 1 diabetes. Profiling relied on immunoSEQ multiplex PCR, and the TCRdb table lists in-frame clones only, not all of them. The sample holds about 350,000 clones, 15% to 20% seen once. The sequenced sample consisted of naive CD4+ T cells from blood. These receptors were obtained from a woman aged 18-35 years in good health. Both conserved end residues are part of each CDR3. A D gene is named only where the DNA matches it firmly. Clone sizes are given selectively: once, few, many, or a class where the clone is expanded.

d_call j_call clone_size v_call cdr3_aa cdr3_nt
TRBD1 TRBJ1-2 - TRBV4-1 CASSFGQGGRGYTF TGCGCCAGCAGCTTTGGACAGGGAGGTCGGGGCTACACCTTC
TRBD1 TRBJ1-4 - TRBV7-2 CASTSDRDGKLFF TGTGCCAGCACCTCGGACAGGGACGGAAAACTGTTTTTT
TRBD1 TRBJ2-7 - TRBV28 CASSVGQFYEQYF TGTGCCAGCAGCGTGGGACAGTTCTACGAGCAGTACTTC
TRBD1 TRBJ1-5 - TRBV29-1 CSGDGTGALRGNQPQHF TGCAGCGGGGACGGGACAGGGGCTTTACGAGGCAATCAGCCCCAGCATTTT
- TRBJ2-5 - TRBV7-9 CASSSEETQYF TGTGCCAGCAGTTCGGAAGAGACCCAGTACTTC
- TRBJ2-3 few TRBV5-4 CASSLIQGQDTQYF TGTGCCAGCAGCTTGATTCAGGGGCAAGATACGCAGTATTTT
TRBD1 TRBJ2-7 - TRBV11-2 CASSFPGGRLGEQYF TGTGCCAGCAGCTTCCCAGGGGGACGGCTTGGCGAGCAGTACTTC
- TRBJ1-2 few TRBV2 CASSQGAPNYGYTF TGTGCCAGCAGTCAAGGGGCTCCTAACTATGGCTACACCTTC
- TRBJ2-1 - TRBV4-1 CASSQEGAGNNEQFF TGCGCCAGCAGCCAAGAAGGCGCAGGGAACAATGAGCAGTTCTTC
- TRBJ2-4 - TRBV5-1 CASSLNLAKNIQYF TGCGCCAGCAGCTTGAATCTAGCCAAAAACATTCAGTACTTC
- TRBJ2-2 - TRBV7-2 CASSLNRLNTGELFF TGTGCCAGCAGCTTAAACAGATTGAACACCGGGGAGCTGTTTTTT
TRBD2 TRBJ2-3 - TRBV7-2 CASSLEGGGLVTQYF TGTGCCAGCAGCTTAGAGGGGGGGGGACTAGTTACGCAGTATTTT
- TRBJ2-4 - TRBV29-1 CSVALQGFIQYF TGCAGCGTTGCGTTACAGGGCTTTATTCAGTACTTC
TRBD1 TRBJ2-7 - TRBV9 CASSVGQGGEYEQYF TGTGCCAGCAGCGTGGGACAGGGAGGGGAATACGAGCAGTACTTC
TRBD2 TRBJ2-4 - TRBV28 CASAGLAGSPANIQYF TGTGCCAGCGCGGGGCTAGCGGGTTCCCCCGCAAACATTCAGTACTTC
- TRBJ1-1 few TRBV7-2 CASSLYGAGAEAFF TGTGCCAGCAGCTTATATGGCGCAGGGGCTGAAGCTTTCTTT
TRBD1 TRBJ1-1 - TRBV18 CASSPGQGNRNTEAFF TGTGCCAGCTCACCCGGACAGGGAAATCGGAACACTGAAGCTTTCTTT
- TRBJ1-1 few TRBV18 CASSPRNSPEAFF TGTGCCAGCTCACCAAGAAATAGCCCTGAAGCTTTCTTT
TRBD1 TRBJ2-7 - TRBV7-2 CASSFLRGITYEQYF TGTGCCAGCAGCTTTCTCAGGGGGATCACCTACGAGCAGTACTTC